The 8 T cell receptor beta chains reported below all come from one sample, sequenced in a study of CD8+ T cells in alopecia areata (dated by TCRdb to the late 2010s). Reading the label with the study, this specimen's time point is: baseline before oral tofacitinib. Library prep was done by the immunoSEQ multiplex PCR assay. RNA was extracted from all samples and reverse transcribed into cDNA as template for TCR sequencing. TCRdb stores this immuneACCESS table with in-frame sequences only. Part of the clones is absent; in the studies checked, under half of the shortfall reflects unresolved V genes, and no reason is known for the rest. The sample includes 150,000 to 200,000 clones, with around 50% observed a single time. Roughly 14% of the sample rests with the top ten. The sequencing used CD4+ T cells sorted from blood, collected at week 0. These receptors all stem from a human donor with alopecia areata.

The chain is built from TRBV10-2 and TRBJ2-3; 12 bases are shared with TRBD2. V lost 8 bases, J lost 6 bases, and 12 bases stayed unmatched. This CDR3 has 16 amino acids. Germline V gene lookup returns CDR1 WSHSY and CDR2 SAAADI. The CDR3 spells CASALTLAGGLDTQYF. For the CDR3, the DNA is TGCGCCAGCGCCCTGACTCTAGCGGGGGGGTTGGATACGCAGTATTTT.

This clone was seen a few times. The J gene is TRBJ2-1, the V gene TRBV29-1; a possible D gene is TRBD2 (5 bases). The CDR3 loop spans 14 amino acids. Germline assignment: CDR1 SQVTM and CDR2 ANQGSEA. Trimming took 4 bases from V and 3 from J, leaving 13 bases between them. The CDR3 DNA sequence: TGCAGCGTTGTACCAGCGGTTAGCTACAATGAGCAGTTCTTC. This translates into CSVVPAVSYNEQFF.

The rearrangement links TRBV21-1 to TRBJ2-5; the DNA was not used to check the table's D call, TRBD2. TRBV21-1 is reported as a pseudogene. This CDR3 has 15 amino acids. CDR3 sequence reads: CASSKYALEQETQYF. CDR3 sequence (DNA): TGTGCCAGCAGCAAATACGCCCTAGAGCAAGAGACCCAGTACTTC.

This clone turned up a few times. The chain joins TRBV7-8 to TRBJ2-3; 10 bases line up with TRBD2. Germline V gene lookup returns CDR1 SGHVS and CDR2 FQNEAQ. V shed 3 bases and J 4 bases; nucleotides not matched to a gene: 7. The CDR3 spans 16 residues. CDR3 nucleotides: TGTGCCAGCAGCTTTTGGACTAGCGGAACGTCAGATACGCAGTATTTT. Its protein is CASSFWTSGTSDTQYF.

The genes are TRBV29-1 and TRBJ1-1; D is ambiguous. This CDR3 contains 11 residues. Per the germline V gene, CDR1 is SQVTM and CDR2 is ANQGSEA. Between the trimmed V and J ends, which lost 6 bases and 5 bases, there was a span of 10 bases. The CDR3 is CSVMPQTEAFF. CDR3 in DNA: TGCAGCGTAATGCCCCAGACTGAAGCTTTCTTT.

The V and J genes are TRBV30 and TRBJ1-6; a possible D gene is TRBD1 (5 bases). With 4 bases removed from V and 8 bases from J, the gap between germline ends came to 12 bases. Germline-derived CDR1 and CDR2 are GTSNPN and SVGIG (reference sequence). This CDR3 has 13 amino acids. Here the CDR3 DNA reads TGTGCCTGGAAGGCTCAGGGTCATTCACCCCTCCACTTT. Its protein is CAWKAQGHSPLHF.

This clone appeared a single time. This chain links TRBV2 with TRBJ1-4; D is uncertain. The V end lost 1 base, the J end lost 7 bases, and 7 bases lay between the germline ends. Germline assignment: CDR1 SNHLY and CDR2 FYNNEI. This CDR3 has 13 residues. In nucleotides, the CDR3 is TGTGCCAGCAGTGAAGGGAATAGTGAAAAACTGTTTTTT. It codes for CASSEGNSEKLFF.

This clone was observed a handful of times. V gene TRBV18 combines with J gene TRBJ1-2; 8 positions match TRBD1. After removal of 8 bases from V and 4 bases from J, the junction contained 6 bases not matched to a gene. This CDR3 has 13 residues. Germline-derived CDR1 and CDR2 are KGHSH and LQKENI. The CDR3 DNA is TGTGCCAGCGAAGTCACAGGGGGCTATGGCTACACCTTC. Translated, it gives CASEVTGGYGYTF. The whole variable domain, filled in from reference TRBV18 and TRBJ1-2, reads NAGVMQNPRHLVRRRGQEARLRCSPMKGHSHVYWYRQLPEEGLKFMVYLQKENIIDESGMPKERFSAEFPKEGPSILRIQQVVRGDSAAYFCASEVTGGYGYTFGSGTRLTVV.